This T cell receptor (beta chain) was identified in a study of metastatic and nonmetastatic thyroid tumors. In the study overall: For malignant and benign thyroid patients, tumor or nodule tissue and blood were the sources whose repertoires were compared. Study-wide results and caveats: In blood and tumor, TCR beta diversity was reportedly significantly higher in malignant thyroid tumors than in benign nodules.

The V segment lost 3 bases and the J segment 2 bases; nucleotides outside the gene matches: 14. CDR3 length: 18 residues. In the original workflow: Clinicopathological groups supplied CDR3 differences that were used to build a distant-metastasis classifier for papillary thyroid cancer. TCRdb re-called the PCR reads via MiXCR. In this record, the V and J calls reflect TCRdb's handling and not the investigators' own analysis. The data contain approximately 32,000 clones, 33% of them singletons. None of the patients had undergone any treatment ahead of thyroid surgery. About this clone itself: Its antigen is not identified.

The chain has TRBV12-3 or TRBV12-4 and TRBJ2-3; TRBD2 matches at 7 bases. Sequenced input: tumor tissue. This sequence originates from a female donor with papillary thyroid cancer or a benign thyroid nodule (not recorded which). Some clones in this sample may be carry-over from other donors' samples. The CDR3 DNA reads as TGTGCCAGCAGTTTCAATGGAGGGAGCGGGGAGATCACAGATACGCAGTATTTT. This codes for CASSFNGGSGEITDTQYF.